This T cell receptor (beta chain) was captured by sequencing in a study of PD-L1 blockade in urothelial cancer. The overall study: Patients commenced atezolizumab at some point between 2014 and 2015, and it was given at 1,200 mg intravenously every 3 weeks. Blood underwent analysis 3 weeks (second dose) and 6 weeks after treatment began.

Trimming stripped 0 bases from V and 6 bases from J, with 11 bases between. In germline, CDR1 is SGHAT, CDR2 FQNNGV. This CDR3 has 14 amino acids. Time point here: pretreatment peripheral blood. What went into each PCR as a spike was synthetic TCR analog templates. This table comes from immunoSEQ multiplex PCR, and its TCRdb copy is limited to in-frame clones, with some not included. The data hold about 52,000 clones, with around four fifths observed a single time. The study, taken as a whole, reports: Durable-benefit patients expanded tumor-associated blood clones more at 3 weeks.

This clone was recorded only once. Its antigen is currently unknown. The specimen was PBMCs, collected around atezolizumab (anti-PD-L1) treatment. The sequence was collected from a man in his fifties with urothelial cancer. V gene TRBV11-2 combines with J gene TRBJ1-2; D is possibly TRBD1 (5 bases). DNA of the CDR3: TGTGCCAGCAGCTTAGAACCAGGGTGGCATGGCTACACCTTC. It codes for CASSLEPGWHGYTF.